This paragraph covers one T cell receptor beta chain sequence. The antigen is not known. This record comes from a study of T cell responses to AZD1222 COVID-19 vaccine. Study-wide findings and caveats: Repertoires were obtained only post-peak T cell response. Spike as a whole was targeted by vaccine-associated CD4 TCRs, dominant at 160-218 and 743-854. In a largely white British group with more females than males, clonal diversity was possibly underestimated.

The method was immunoSEQ multiplex PCR; TCRdb's version includes in-frame clones alone and lacks a portion of them. The sample has some 200,000 clones, approximately 91% seen once. The CDR3 contains 17 residues. Deletions cut 0 bases from V and 0 bases from J, with 12 bases between. Germline V lookup: CDR1 LGHNA, CDR2 YSLEER. This material consisted of peripheral blood, taken on day 0 of AZD1222 vaccination. This TCR came from an adult in good health. The genes are TRBV4-3 and TRBJ1-5; D is ambiguous. CDR3: CASSQDLGQPSNQPQHF. The DNA for the CDR3 is TGCGCCAGCAGCCAAGATCTCGGCCAGCCTAGCAATCAGCCCCAGCATTTT.